The subject of this entry is one T cell receptor beta chain. Assay: immunoSEQ multiplex PCR; the TCRdb copy retains only in-frame clones and omits some. Found here are 84,000 or so clones, around 97% of them singletons; the top ten hold over 0.15%. These data come from a study of technical replicates of blood from a few donors. J gave up 0 bases and V 5 bases, and 10 bases lay outside the gene matches. Germline CDR1 LNHDA, CDR2 SQIVND (reference sequence). The CDR3 covers 20 residues. The receptor was derived from a human donor in good health. The material sequenced was T cells isolated from PBMCs. The genes are TRBV19 and TRBJ2-1; 16 positions match TRBD2. CDR3 bases: TGTGCCAGTAGTGCCCGACCGGGACTAGCGGGAGGGAGCTCCTACAATGAGCAGTTCTTC. Its translation: CASSARPGLAGGSSYNEQFF.